One TCR beta chain is described in this entry. Trimming removed 7 bases at V and 0 bases at J, with 10 bases between. Germline assignment: CDR1 MNHEY and CDR2 SMNVEV (reference sequence). CDR3 length: 15 residues. This record comes from a study of cytomegalovirus exposure and HLA in healthy donors. PCR was performed using 60 Vbeta and 13 Jbeta primers. The repertoire was sequenced with immunoSEQ multiplex PCR; TCRdb's copy has only in-frame clones and lacks some. The repertoire holds 160,000 or so clones, with 70% as singletons. The chain combines TRBV27 with TRBJ2-6; maybe TRBD1 (6 bases). Specimen: PBMCs. The receptor was isolated from a man aged 18 to 35 in good health and CMV-seropositive. The CDR3: CASTTGPSGANVLTF. Written as DNA, the CDR3 is TGTGCCAGCACCACAGGGCCCTCTGGGGCCAACGTCCTGACTTTC.